The subject of this entry is one TCR beta chain. The antigen is unknown. Within the sample, other DNA sequences also encode this same CDR3. Sequencing was performed with immunoSEQ multiplex PCR; in TCRdb, only in-frame clones are kept and a portion is missing. The sample holds around 2.1 million clones, about 92% seen once. This entry belongs to a study of shared clonotypes between healthy human individuals. The study's findings and limits: Estimated richness values were generally larger in naive subsets than in memory subsets.

Naive CD8 isolation took CD45RO-negative cells positively selected for CCR7 and excluded terminally differentiated effector memory CD45RA+ cells. Material for sequencing was naive CD8+ T cells from PBMCs. This sequence was found in a man aged 18 to 30 in good health. Some clones in this sample may be carry-over from other donors' samples.

This CDR3 is CSVRTDYGYTF. The CDR3 coding sequence is TGCAGCGTTCGGACGGACTATGGCTACACCTTC. V and J are TRBV29-1 and TRBJ1-2; D remains ambiguous. The length of the CDR3 is 11 residues. V was shortened by 5 bases and J by 3 bases, with 7 bases between the two germline ends. CDR1 SQVTM and CDR2 ANQGSEA come from the germline V gene. The whole variable domain, filled in from reference TRBV29-1 and TRBJ1-2, reads SAVISQKPSRDICQRGTSLTIQCQVDSQVTMMFWYRQQPGQSLTLIATANQGSEATYESGFVIDKFPISRPNLTFSTLTVSNMSPEDSSIYLCSVRTDYGYTFGSGTRLTVV.